This T cell receptor beta chain was captured by sequencing in a study of CD8+CD57+ T cells in acquired aplastic anemia. Study-level information: Each DNA sample taken from sorted CD4+ and CD8+ cells came to approximately 3.3 ug on average. Findings and caveats of the study: CD8+ Simpson's diversity in patients was not significantly different from that in controls. The study identified around 28 CD8+ CDR3 sequences shared by patients and controls.

Template material for TCR beta VDJ and CDR3 profiling consisted of genomic DNA. TCRdb ran MiXCR on the reads and lists one entry per CDR3 protein. Of about 220,000 distinct CDR3 sequences in the sample, 30% to 40% were seen once. CDR3 length: 15 residues. Germline V lookup: CDR1 LNHDA, CDR2 SQIVND (reference sequence). The ends were cut back, 7 bases at V and 7 bases at J, with 17 bases in the middle. In the case of this clonotype: Its target is not known.

This chain links TRBV19 with TRBJ1-6; unclear D gene. Sequenced sample: sorted CD4+, CD8+, or CD8+CD57+ T cells (not recorded which) from PBMCs. This TCR was recovered from a human donor in good health, serving as a control. This chain's CDR3 is CASTNYKTENSPLHF. CDR3 sequence (DNA): TGTGCCAGTACCAACTATAAGACGGAGAATTCACCCCTCCACTTT. Full variable domain (rest looked up from reference TRBV19 and TRBJ1-6): DGGITQSPKYLFRKEGQNVTLSCEQNLNHDAMYWYRQDPGQGLRLIYYSQIVNDFQKGDIAEGYSVSREKKESFPLTVTSAQKNPTAFYLCASTNYKTENSPLHFGNGTRLTVT.